What follows are 3 T cell receptor beta chains derived from one specimen sequenced in a study of graft-versus-host responses after intestinal transplantation. Assay: immunoSEQ multiplex PCR; the TCRdb copy retains only in-frame clones and omits some. The repertoire holds approximately 130,000 clones, with around 94% as singletons. Antigen specificity for these receptors is unknown. The starting material was unstimulated CD4+ T cells sorted from spleen or lymph node cells, obtained before intestinal transplant. The receptors come from a human donor who received an intestinal transplant.

The chain uses TRBV13 and TRBJ2-3; D call uncertain. CDR3 length: 19 amino acids. Trimming removed 3 bases from V and 2 bases from J, with 24 bases in between. Germline assignment: CDR1 PRHDT and CDR2 FYEKMQ (reference sequence). The CDR3 bases are TGTGCCAGCAGCTTCTCAAGGGCTTCTAGAGAACTGATCACAGATACGCAGTATTTT. Its translation is CASSFSRASRELITDTQYF.

The CDR3 is CATSGPAGNSGNTIYF. The CDR3 DNA reads as TGTGCCACCAGCGGACCCGCAGGGAACTCTGGAAACACCATATATTTT. This chain uses TRBV15 with TRBJ1-3, with TRBD1 as a possible D gene (5 bases). The CDR3 totals 16 residues. CDR1 is LNHNV and CDR2 is YYDKDF in the germline V gene (reference sequence). The germline V and J ends were trimmed by 5 bases and 0 bases, with 14 bases remaining between them.

DNA for the CDR3: TGTGCCAGCAGTCCACGGCCCAATGAAAAACTGTTTTTT. This encodes CASSPRPNEKLFF. This chain uses TRBV27 with TRBJ1-4; no clear D gene. The V end was cut by 5 bases, the J end by 5 bases, with 9 bases between. Germline loops: CDR1 MNHEY, CDR2 SMNVEV (reference sequence). The length of the CDR3 is 13 residues.